This T cell receptor beta chain was recovered during a study of T cells after posttransplantation cyclophosphamide. Treatment was busulfan-fludarabine conditioning, a marrow graft, and cyclophosphamide on days +3 and +4. Notes on the study in general: TRB overlap between skin or GI tissue T cells and blood was limited. Recipient CMV seropositivity and CMV reactivation strongly tracked TRB clonality. Later post-transplant blood repertoires were often dominated by donor CD8+ memory clones.

Concerning this clone itself: Its antigen is currently unknown.

Trimming left V 6 bases short and J 3 bases short, with 21 bases between. This CDR3 contains 17 residues. Germline CDR1 is MDHEN and CDR2 is SYDVKM. The repertoire was sequenced with immunoSEQ multiplex PCR; TCRdb's copy has only in-frame clones and lacks some. The data show 9,500 to 12,000 clones, 75% to 95% seen once. Sequenced here: PBMCs, sampled after allogeneic stem cell transplant with posttransplant cyclophosphamide. The chain carries TRBV28 and TRBJ2-1; the D gene is possibly TRBD2 (6 bases). This TCR came from a female patient younger than 45 who received an allogeneic stem cell transplant from an unrelated donor, was CMV-positive, and had no GVHD. Some T cells may have come from the graft donor. CDR3 DNA sequence: TGTGCCAGCAGCCCTCCCCCGGCTAGCGCCTACTACAATGAGCAGTTCTTC. Translated, it gives CASSPPPASAYYNEQFF.